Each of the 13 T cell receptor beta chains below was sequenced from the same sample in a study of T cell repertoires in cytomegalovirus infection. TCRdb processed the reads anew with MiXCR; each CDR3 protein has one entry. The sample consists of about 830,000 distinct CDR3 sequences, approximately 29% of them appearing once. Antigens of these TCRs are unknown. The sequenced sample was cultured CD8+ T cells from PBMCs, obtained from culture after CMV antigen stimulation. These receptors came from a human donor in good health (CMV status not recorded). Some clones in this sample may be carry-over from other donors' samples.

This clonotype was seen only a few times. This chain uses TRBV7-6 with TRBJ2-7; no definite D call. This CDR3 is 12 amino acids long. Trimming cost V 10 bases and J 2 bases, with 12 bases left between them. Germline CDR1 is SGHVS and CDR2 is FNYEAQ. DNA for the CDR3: TGTGCCAAACCCAATCAGGCCTACGAGCAGTACGTC. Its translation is CAKPNQAYEQYV.

As DNA, the CDR3 is TGTGCCATTCTTAACAGGGGGGACACCGGGGAGCTGTTTTTT. Its translation is CAILNRGDTGELFF. This chain uses TRBV10-3 with TRBJ2-2; TRBD1 agrees at 8 bases. Trimming took 9 bases from V and 3 from J; bases not matched to a gene: 6. The germline V gene encodes CDR1 ENHRY and CDR2 SYGVKD. This CDR3 has 14 amino acids.

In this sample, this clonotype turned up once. CDR3 protein: CASSQKIAHAEQFF. DNA of the CDR3: TGCGCCAGCAGCCAAAAAATAGCCCACGCTGAGCAGTTCTTC. The J gene is TRBJ2-1, the V gene TRBV4-1; D gene uncertain. Germline values: CDR1 MGHRA, CDR2 YSYEKL. CDR3 length: 14 amino acids. V lost 2 bases, J lost 9 bases, and 14 bases lay in between.

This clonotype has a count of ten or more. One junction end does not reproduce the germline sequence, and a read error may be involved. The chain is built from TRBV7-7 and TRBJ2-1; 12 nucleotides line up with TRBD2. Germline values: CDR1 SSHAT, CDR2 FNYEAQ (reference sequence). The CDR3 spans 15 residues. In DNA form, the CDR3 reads TGTGCTAGCAGCTTAGAACTAGCGGGGGGTAATGAGCAGTTCTTC. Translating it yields CASSLELAGGNEQFF.

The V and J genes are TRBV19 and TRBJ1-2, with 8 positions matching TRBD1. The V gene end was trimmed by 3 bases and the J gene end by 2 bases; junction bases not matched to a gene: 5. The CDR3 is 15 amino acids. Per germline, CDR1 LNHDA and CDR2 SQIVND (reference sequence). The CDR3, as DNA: TGTGCCAGTAGTATCGGACAGGGATCAAACTATGGCTACACCTTC. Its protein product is CASSIGQGSNYGYTF.

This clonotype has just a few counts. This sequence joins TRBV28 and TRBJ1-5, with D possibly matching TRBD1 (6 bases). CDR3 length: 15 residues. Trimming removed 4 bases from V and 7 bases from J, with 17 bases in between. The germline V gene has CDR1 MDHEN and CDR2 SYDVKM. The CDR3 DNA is TGTGCCAGCAGTTACAAGGGGGGACTGACCCAGCCCCAGCATTTT. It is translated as CASSYKGGLTQPQHF.

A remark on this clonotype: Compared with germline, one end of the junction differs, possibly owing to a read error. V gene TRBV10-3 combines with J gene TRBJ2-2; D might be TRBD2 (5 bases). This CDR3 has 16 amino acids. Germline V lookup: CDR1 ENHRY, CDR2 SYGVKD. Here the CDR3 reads CVISATGVDNTGELFF. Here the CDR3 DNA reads TGTGTCATCAGTGCCACCGGGGTCGATAACACCGGGGAGCTGTTTTTT.

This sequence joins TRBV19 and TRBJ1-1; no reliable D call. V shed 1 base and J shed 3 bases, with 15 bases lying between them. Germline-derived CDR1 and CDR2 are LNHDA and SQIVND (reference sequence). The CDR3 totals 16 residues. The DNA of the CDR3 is TGTGCCAGTAGTATAGTAGGGTCCGGGCAGTACACTGAAGCTTTCTTT. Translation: CASSIVGSGQYTEAFF. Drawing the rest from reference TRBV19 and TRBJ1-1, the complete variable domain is DGGITQSPKYLFRKEGQNVTLSCEQNLNHDAMYWYRQDPGQGLRLIYYSQIVNDFQKGDIAEGYSVSREKKESFPLTVTSAQKNPTAFYLCASSIVGSGQYTEAFFGQGTRLTVV.

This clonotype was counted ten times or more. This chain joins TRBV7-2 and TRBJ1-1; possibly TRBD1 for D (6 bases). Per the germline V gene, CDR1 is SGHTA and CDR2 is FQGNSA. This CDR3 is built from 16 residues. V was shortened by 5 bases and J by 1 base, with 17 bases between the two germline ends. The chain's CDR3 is CASSAIPGHWNTEAFF. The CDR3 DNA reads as TGTGCCAGCAGCGCGATTCCGGGACATTGGAACACTGAAGCTTTCTTT.

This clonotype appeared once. The CDR3: CASSLRGRAAETQYF. The CDR3 nucleotides read TGTGCCAGCAGCTTGAGGGGTAGGGCGGCGGAGACCCAGTACTTC. This chain joins TRBV5-4 and TRBJ2-5; D might be TRBD1 (5 bases). This CDR3 is 15 amino acids long. V was trimmed by 1 base and J by 5 bases, leaving 15 bases between them. Per germline, CDR1 SGHNT and CDR2 YYREEE (reference sequence).

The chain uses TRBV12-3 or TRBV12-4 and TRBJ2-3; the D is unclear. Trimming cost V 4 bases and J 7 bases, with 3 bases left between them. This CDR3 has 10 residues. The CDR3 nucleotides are TGTGCCAGCAGTTCCAATACGCAGTATTTT. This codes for CASSSNTQYF.

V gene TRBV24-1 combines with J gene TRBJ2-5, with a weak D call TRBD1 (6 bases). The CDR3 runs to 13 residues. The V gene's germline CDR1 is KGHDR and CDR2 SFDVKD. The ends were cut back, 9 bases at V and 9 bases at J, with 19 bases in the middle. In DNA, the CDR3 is TGTGCCACCCGGGACAACTACGAGAAGGCCCAGTACTTC. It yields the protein CATRDNYEKAQYF.

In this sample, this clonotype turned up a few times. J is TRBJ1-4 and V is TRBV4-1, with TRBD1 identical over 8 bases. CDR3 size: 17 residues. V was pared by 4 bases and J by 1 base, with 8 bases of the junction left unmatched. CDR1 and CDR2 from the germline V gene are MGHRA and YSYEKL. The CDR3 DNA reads TGCGCCAGCAGCCTCGGAACAGGGGGTGTAACTAATGAAAAACTGTTTTTT. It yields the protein CASSLGTGGVTNEKLFF.